What follows are 12 T cell receptor beta chains derived from one specimen sequenced in a study of neurological immune-mediated disorders. TCRdb redid the calling of the 5' RACE reads with MiXCR, one entry per CDR3 protein. The sample includes approximately 40,000 distinct CDR3 sequences, 13% to 15% of them seen just once. Sequences were obtained from CD4+ T cells from blood. Source of these receptors: an older woman with HTLV-1-associated myelopathy (HAM/TSP).

Worth noting for this clonotype: A much larger clone lies one base from this, so it may be a read error. This sequence joins TRBV5-6 and TRBJ1-6; 8 bases match TRBD1. The CDR3 runs 16 residues. Germline values: CDR1 SGHDT, CDR2 YYEEEE. With V trimmed by 6 bases and J by 6 bases, 11 bases remained unmatched. CDR3 region: CASIFGQGRINSPLHF. For the CDR3, the DNA is TGTGCCAGCATCTTTGGACAGGGACGTATTAATTCACCCCTCCACTTT. Looking up the rest from reference TRBV5-6 and TRBJ1-6 gives the full variable domain: DAGVTQSPTHLIKTRGQQVTLRCSPKSGHDTVSWYQQALGQGPQFIFQYYEEEERQRGNFPDRFSGHQFPNYSSELNVNALLLGDSALYLCASIFGQGRINSPLHFGNGTRLTVT.

This chain uses TRBV6-1 with TRBJ1-2; 9 bases agree with TRBD1. The germline gives CDR1 MNHNS, CDR2 SASEGT. The junction had 7 bases not matched to a gene; V was cut back by 4 bases and J by 7 bases. The CDR3 has 14 residues. CDR3 loop: CASSGVVQGAGYTF. CDR3 coding DNA: TGTGCCAGCAGTGGAGTGGTACAGGGGGCTGGCTACACCTTC.

This clonotype showed up many times. At one boundary the junction diverges from the germline segment, which might be a read error. The chain employs TRBV5-1 and TRBJ1-4; no clear D. Germline loops: CDR1 SGHRS, CDR2 YFSETQ. CDR3 size: 15 residues. The CDR3 is CASSLSSSPIRTLFF. CDR3 DNA: TGCGCCAGCAGCTTGAGTAGCTCGCCCATCCGAACCCTTTTCTTT.

This clonotype is medium-sized in the sample. The V call is TRBV5-1, the J call TRBJ1-1; D is possibly TRBD1 (5 bases). Germline assignment: CDR1 SGHRS and CDR2 YFSETQ. The length of the CDR3 is 15 residues. Trimming took 4 bases from V and 4 from J, leaving 17 bases between them. This CDR3 reads CASSTRGGSVTEAFF. In nucleotides, the CDR3 is TGCGCCAGCAGCACTAGGGGAGGGTCCGTCACTGAAGCTTTCTTT.

This clonotype has ten or more counts. The chain recombines TRBV2 with TRBJ1-5, with 8 bases matching TRBD1. Germline V gives CDR1 SNHLY, CDR2 FYNNEI. The V gene end was trimmed by 6 bases and the J gene end by 5 bases; junction bases not matched to a gene: 12. This CDR3 has 16 amino acids. This CDR3 is CASSLVRQGKDQPQHF. CDR3 DNA sequence: TGTGCCAGCAGCCTCGTTCGACAGGGGAAGGATCAGCCCCAGCATTTT.

This clonotype was counted at least ten times. The chain recombines TRBV7-8 with TRBJ2-7; TRBD2 might be the D (6 bases). This CDR3 has 15 residues. Germline V gene data show CDR1 as SGHVS and CDR2 as FQNEAQ. The V and J ends lost 3 bases and 0 bases respectively, with 12 bases between them. This CDR3 is CASSLDYPHSYEQYF. The CDR3 bases are TGTGCCAGCAGCTTGGACTACCCGCACTCCTACGAGCAGTACTTC.

This clonotype occurred many times. The CDR3 bases are TGTGCCAGCAGCTCTAGGGGGATAAGCTCTGGAAACACCATATATTTT. Encoded protein: CASSSRGISSGNTIYF. The rearrangement joins TRBV27 to TRBJ1-3; tentative D call: TRBD1 (6 bases). Trimming took 6 bases from V and 0 from J, leaving 15 bases between them. The length of the CDR3 is 16 residues. Germline CDR1 reads MNHEY; CDR2 reads SMNVEV (reference sequence).

This clonotype was observed many times. V usage is TRBV5-1 and J usage is TRBJ2-1; tentatively, D is TRBD2 (6 bases). Germline lookup yields CDR1 SGHRS and CDR2 YFSETQ. The CDR3 has 15 amino acids. V dropped 3 bases and J dropped 5 bases, with 15 bases sitting between them. CDR3 DNA sequence: TGCGCCAGCAGCTCGCTCCGGACGGGAGACAATGAGCAGTTCTTC. It is translated as CASSSLRTGDNEQFF.

In this sample, this clonotype turned up many times. The V and J genes are TRBV5-6 and TRBJ2-1; the match to TRBD2 covers 10 bases. Germline trimming cut 0 bases from V and 8 bases from J; bases unmatched to any gene: 8. The CDR3 covers 16 residues. Germline CDR1 SGHDT, CDR2 YYEEEE. Here the CDR3 DNA reads TGTGCCAGCAGCTTGGTTTTTACTAGCGGGGTCGATGAGCAGTTCTTC. It codes for CASSLVFTSGVDEQFF.

In this sample, this clonotype turned up a few times. This sequence may be a read error, since a much larger clone differs from it by one base. The rearrangement uses TRBV3-1 and TRBJ2-2; D remains unclear. CDR1 and CDR2 (germline): LGHDT, YNNKEL (reference sequence). The CDR3 is 16 residues long. The CDR3: CASSQVHPPNTWELFF. Written as DNA, the CDR3 is TGTGCCAGCAGCCAAGTTCACCCCCCGAACACCTGGGAGCTGTTTTTT. Full variable domain (rest looked up from reference TRBV3-1 and TRBJ2-2): DTAVSQTPKYLVTQMGNDKSIKCEQNLGHDTMYWYKQDSKKFLKIMFSYNNKELIINETVPNRFSPKSPDKAHLNLHINSLELGDSAVYFCASSQVHPPNTWELFFGEGSRLTVL.

This clonotype was counted at least ten times. J is TRBJ1-2 and V is TRBV10-2, with D perhaps matching TRBD1 (6 bases). Germline CDR1 is WSHSY and CDR2 is SAAADI. Trimming took 2 bases from V and 10 from J, leaving 14 bases between them. CDR3 length: 13 residues. Here the CDR3 reads CASSEDRQDDYTF. The CDR3, as DNA: TGCGCCAGCAGTGAGGATAGACAGGATGACTACACCTTC.

At least ten counts were recorded for this clonotype. The chain joins TRBV20-1 to TRBJ2-5; possibly TRBD2 for D (5 bases). The germline V gene encodes CDR1 DFQATT and CDR2 SNEGSKA (reference sequence). V lost 6 bases, J lost 9 bases, and 17 bases lay in between. This CDR3 has 12 amino acids. DNA of the CDR3: TGCAGTGCGCCTTCGTCGGGAACCGCCCAGTACTTC. Translated, it gives CSAPSSGTAQYF.